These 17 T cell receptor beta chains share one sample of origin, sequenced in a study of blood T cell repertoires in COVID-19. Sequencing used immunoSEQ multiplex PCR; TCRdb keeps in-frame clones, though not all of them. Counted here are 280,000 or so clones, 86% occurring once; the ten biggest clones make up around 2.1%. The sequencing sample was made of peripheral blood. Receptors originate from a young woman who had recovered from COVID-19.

CDR3 protein: CASSPPGRGFNSYNEQFF. CDR3 coding DNA: TGTGCCAGCAGTCCCCCAGGGCGGGGGTTTAACTCCTACAATGAGCAGTTCTTC. The chain has TRBV27 and TRBJ2-1; TRBD2 matches 7 bases. The CDR3 length is 18 residues. V was clipped by 5 bases and J by 0 bases; unmatched bases: 13. Germline lookup yields CDR1 MNHEY and CDR2 SMNVEV (reference sequence).

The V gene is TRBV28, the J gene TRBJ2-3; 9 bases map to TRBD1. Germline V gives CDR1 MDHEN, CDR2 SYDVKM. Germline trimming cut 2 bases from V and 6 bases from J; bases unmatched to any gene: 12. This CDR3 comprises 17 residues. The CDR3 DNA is TGTGCCAGCAGTTTACCGGGACAGGGTTTGATGGCTGATACGCAGTATTTT. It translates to CASSLPGQGLMADTQYF.

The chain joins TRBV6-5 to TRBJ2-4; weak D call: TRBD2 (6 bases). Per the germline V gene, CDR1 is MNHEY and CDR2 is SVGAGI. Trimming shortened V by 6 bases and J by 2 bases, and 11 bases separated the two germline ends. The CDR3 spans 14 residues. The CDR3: CASSSGEPKNIQYF. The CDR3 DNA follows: TGTGCCAGCAGCTCGGGGGAACCCAAAAACATTCAGTACTTC.

The CDR3 DNA is TGTGCCAGCGCGGGACAGCTCAATCAGCCCCAGCATTTT. It codes for CASAGQLNQPQHF. This chain links TRBV27 with TRBJ1-5; 7 bases match TRBD1. There are 13 residues in the CDR3. Germline CDR1 and CDR2: MNHEY and SMNVEV (reference sequence). V gave up 8 bases and J gave up 3 bases; unmatched junction bases: 4.

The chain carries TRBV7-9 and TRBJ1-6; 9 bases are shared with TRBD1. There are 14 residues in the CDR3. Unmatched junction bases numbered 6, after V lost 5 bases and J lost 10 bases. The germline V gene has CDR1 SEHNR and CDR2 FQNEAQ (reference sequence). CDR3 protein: CASSHWDRESPLHF. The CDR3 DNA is TGTGCCAGCAGCCACTGGGACAGGGAATCACCCCTCCACTTT.

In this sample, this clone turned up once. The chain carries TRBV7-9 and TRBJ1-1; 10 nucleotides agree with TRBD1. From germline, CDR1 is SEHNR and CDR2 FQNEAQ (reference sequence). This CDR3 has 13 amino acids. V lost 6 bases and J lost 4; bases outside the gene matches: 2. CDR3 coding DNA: TGTGCCAGCAGGGGGACAGGGGTCACTGAAGCTTTCTTT. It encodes CASRGTGVTEAFF.

The CDR3: CASSSRGQETQYF. The CDR3, as DNA: TGCGCCAGCAGCTCGCGGGGGCAAGAGACCCAGTACTTC. The genes are TRBV5-1 and TRBJ2-5; 7 bases map to TRBD2. CDR1 and CDR2 (germline): SGHRS, YFSETQ. Trimming cost V 3 bases and J 2 bases; bases outside gene matches: 1. This CDR3 contains 13 residues.

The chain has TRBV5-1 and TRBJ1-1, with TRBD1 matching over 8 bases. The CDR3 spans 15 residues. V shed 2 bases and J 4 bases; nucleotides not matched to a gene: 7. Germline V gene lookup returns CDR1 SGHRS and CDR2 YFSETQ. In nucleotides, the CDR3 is TGCGCCAGCAGCTTCATGGACAGGGTGGTCACTGAAGCTTTCTTT. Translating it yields CASSFMDRVVTEAFF. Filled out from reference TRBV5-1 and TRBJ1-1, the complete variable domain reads KAGVTQTPRYLIKTRGQQVTLSCSPISGHRSVSWYQQTPGQGLQFLFEYFSETQRNKGNFPGRFSGRQFSNSRSEMNVSTLELGDSALYLCASSFMDRVVTEAFFGQGTRLTVV.

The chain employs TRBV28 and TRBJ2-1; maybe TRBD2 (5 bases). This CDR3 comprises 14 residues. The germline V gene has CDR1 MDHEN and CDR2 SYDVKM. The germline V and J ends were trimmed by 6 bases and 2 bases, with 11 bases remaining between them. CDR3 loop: CASSRTSTYNEQFF. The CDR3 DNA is TGTGCCAGCAGCAGGACTTCAACCTACAATGAGCAGTTCTTC.

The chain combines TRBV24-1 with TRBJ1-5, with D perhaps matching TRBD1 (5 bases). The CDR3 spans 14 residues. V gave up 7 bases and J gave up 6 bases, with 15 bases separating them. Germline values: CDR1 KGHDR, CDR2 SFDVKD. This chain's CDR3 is CATSRSGVGQPQHF. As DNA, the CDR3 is TGTGCCACCAGCCGGTCGGGGGTGGGTCAGCCCCAGCATTTT.

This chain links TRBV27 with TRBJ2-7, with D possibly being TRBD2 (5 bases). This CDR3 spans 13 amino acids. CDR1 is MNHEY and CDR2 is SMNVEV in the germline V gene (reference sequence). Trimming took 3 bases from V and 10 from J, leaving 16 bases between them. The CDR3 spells CASSLGVPSGQYF. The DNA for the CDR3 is TGTGCCAGCAGTTTGGGAGTACCCTCGGGCCAGTACTTC.

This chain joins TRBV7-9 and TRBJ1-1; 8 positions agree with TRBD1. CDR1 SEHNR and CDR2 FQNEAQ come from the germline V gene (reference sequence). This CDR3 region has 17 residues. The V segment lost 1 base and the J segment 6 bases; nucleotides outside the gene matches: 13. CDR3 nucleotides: TGTGCCAGCAGCTTAGGGCGGGGACAGGCTCGGCTCGCTGAAGCTTTCTTT. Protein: CASSLGRGQARLAEAFF.

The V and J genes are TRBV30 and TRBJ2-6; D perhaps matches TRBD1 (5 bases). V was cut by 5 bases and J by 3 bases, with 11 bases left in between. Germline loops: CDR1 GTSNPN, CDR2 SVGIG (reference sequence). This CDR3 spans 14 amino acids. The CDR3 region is CAWDTGIGANVLTF. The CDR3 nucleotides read TGTGCCTGGGACACAGGTATTGGGGCCAACGTCCTGACTTTC. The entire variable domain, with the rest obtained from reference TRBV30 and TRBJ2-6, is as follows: SQTIHQWPATLVQPVGSPLSLECTVEGTSNPNLYWYRQAAGRGLQLLFYSVGIGQISSEVPQNLSASRPQDRQFILSSKKLLLSDSGFYLCAWDTGIGANVLTFGAGSRLTVL.

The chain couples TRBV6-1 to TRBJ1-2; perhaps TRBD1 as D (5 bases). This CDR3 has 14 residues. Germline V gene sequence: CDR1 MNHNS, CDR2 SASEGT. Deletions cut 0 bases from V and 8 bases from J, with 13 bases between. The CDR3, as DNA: TGTGCCAGCAGTGAAGCGCTTGGAGGGGACGGCTACACCTTC. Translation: CASSEALGGDGYTF.

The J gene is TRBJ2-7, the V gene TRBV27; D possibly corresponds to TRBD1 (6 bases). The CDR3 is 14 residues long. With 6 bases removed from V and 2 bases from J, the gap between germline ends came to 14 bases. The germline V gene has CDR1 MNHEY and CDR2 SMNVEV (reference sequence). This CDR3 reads CASSPAGQTYEQYF. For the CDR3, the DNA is TGTGCCAGCAGCCCCGCCGGACAGACCTACGAGCAGTACTTC.

In DNA, the CDR3 is TGTGCCAGCAGCTCGGACCCGGGACTAGCGGGACGCACCGGGGAGCTGTTTTTT. Amino acids: CASSSDPGLAGRTGELFF. The chain is built from TRBV7-3 and TRBJ2-2; 13 bases are shared with TRBD2. This CDR3 has 18 residues. The V gene end was trimmed by 4 bases and the J gene end by 4 bases; junction bases not matched to a gene: 9. Germline CDR1 is SGHTA and CDR2 is FQGTGA. The full variable domain, completed using reference TRBV7-3 and TRBJ2-2, is GAGVSQTPSNKVTEKGKYVELRCDPISGHTALYWYRQSLGQGPEFLIYFQGTGAADDSGLPNDRFFAVRPEGSVSTLKIQRTERGDSAVYLCASSSDPGLAGRTGELFFGEGSRLTVL.

CDR3 region: CASSFTGYNYGYTF. CDR3 in DNA: TGTGCCAGCAGCTTTACAGGGTATAACTATGGCTACACCTTC. This chain links TRBV5-8 with TRBJ1-2, with a weak D call TRBD1 (6 bases). V dropped 2 bases and J dropped 1 base, with 9 bases sitting between them. CDR1 and CDR2 from the germline V gene are SGHTS and YDEGEE. This CDR3 has 14 amino acids.